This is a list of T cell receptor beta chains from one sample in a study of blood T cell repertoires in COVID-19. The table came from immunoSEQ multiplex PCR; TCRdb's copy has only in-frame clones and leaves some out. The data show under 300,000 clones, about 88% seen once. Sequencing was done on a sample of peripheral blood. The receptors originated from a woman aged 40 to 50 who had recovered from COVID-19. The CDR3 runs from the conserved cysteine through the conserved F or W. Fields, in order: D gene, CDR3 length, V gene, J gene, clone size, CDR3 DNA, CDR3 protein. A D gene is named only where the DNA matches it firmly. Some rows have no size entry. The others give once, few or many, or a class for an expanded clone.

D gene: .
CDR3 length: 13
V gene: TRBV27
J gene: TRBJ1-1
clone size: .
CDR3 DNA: TGTGCCAGCAGTGCGGCCGGCGGCACTGAAGCTTTCTTT
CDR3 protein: CASSAAGGTEAFF

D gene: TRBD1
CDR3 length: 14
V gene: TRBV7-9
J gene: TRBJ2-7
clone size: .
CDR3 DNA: TGTGCCAGCAGCTGGGGGACAGGGCAGGGGGAGCAGTACTTC
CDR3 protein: CASSWGTGQGEQYF

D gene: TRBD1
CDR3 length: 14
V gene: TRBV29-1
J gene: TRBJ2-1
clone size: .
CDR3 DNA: TGCAGCGTTGAAGCCACAGGGGTCTACAATGAGCAGTTCTTC
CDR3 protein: CSVEATGVYNEQFF

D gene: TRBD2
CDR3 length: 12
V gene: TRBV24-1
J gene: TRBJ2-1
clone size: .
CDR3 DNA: TGTGCCACCGGGACTAGCGGGAGTCGGCAGTTCTTC
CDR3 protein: CATGTSGSRQFF

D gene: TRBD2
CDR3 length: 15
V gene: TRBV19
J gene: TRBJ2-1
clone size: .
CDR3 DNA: TGTGCCAGTATGAGGGGACTAGCCTCTTCCAATGAGCAGTTCTTC
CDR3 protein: CASMRGLASSNEQFF

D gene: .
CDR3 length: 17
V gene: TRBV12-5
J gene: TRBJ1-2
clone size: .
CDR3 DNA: TGTGCTAGTGGTTTGGTAGGTGGGGCAGGCTTGGTCTATGGCTACACCTTC
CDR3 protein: CASGLVGGAGLVYGYTF

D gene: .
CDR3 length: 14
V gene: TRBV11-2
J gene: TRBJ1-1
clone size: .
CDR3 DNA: TGTGCCAGCAGCTTTACAGGGAATCGGGGTGAAGCTTTCTTT
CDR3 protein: CASSFTGNRGEAFF

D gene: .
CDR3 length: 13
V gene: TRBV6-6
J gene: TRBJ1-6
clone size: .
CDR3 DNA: TGTGCCAGCAGTTACGGATCCGGGACACCCCTCCACTTT
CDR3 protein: CASSYGSGTPLHF

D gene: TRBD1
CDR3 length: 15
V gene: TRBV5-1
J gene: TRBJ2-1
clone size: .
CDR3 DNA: TGCGCCAGCAGACCCGGGACAGGGGTGGGCGATGAGCAGTTCTTC
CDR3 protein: CASRPGTGVGDEQFF

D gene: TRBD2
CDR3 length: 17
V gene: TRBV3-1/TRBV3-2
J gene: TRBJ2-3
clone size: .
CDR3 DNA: TGTGCCAGCAGCCAATCGGACACTAGCGGTAGCACAGATACGCAGTATTTT
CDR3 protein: CASSQSDTSGSTDTQYF

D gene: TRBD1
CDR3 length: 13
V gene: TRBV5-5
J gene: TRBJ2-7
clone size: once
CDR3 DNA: TGTGCCAGCAGCTTACAGGGGGGCTACGAGCAGTACTTC
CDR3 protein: CASSLQGGYEQYF

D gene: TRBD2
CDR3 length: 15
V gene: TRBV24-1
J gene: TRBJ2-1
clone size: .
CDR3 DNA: TGTGCCACCCTCGGTGGCGGGAGGACCTACAATGAGCAGTTCTTC
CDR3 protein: CATLGGGRTYNEQFF

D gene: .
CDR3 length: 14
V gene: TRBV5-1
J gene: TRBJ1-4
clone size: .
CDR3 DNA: TGCGCCAGCAAAAACACCCCAACTAATGAAAAACTGTTTTTT
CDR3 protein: CASKNTPTNEKLFF

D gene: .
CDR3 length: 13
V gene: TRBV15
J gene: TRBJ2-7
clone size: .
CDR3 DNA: TGTGCCACCAGCAGAGTAGACTCCTACGAGCAGTACTTC
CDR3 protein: CATSRVDSYEQYF

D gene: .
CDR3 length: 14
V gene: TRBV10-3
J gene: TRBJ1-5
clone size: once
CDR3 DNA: TGTGCCATCAGTGAGAAGCCGGGAGTCCAGCCCCAGCATTTT
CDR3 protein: CAISEKPGVQPQHF

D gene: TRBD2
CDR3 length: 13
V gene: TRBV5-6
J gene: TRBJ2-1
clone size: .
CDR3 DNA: TGTGCCAGCAGCTTTGGGACTAGCGATGAGCAGTTCTTC
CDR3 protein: CASSFGTSDEQFF

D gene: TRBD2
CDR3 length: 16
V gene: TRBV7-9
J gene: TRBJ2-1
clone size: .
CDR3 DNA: TGTGCCAGCAGCGACCCACTAGCGGCATCCTACAATGAGCAGTTCTTC
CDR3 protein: CASSDPLAASYNEQFF

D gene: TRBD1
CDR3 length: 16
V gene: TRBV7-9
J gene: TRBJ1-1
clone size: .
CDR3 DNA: TGTGCCAGCAGCCCGATACCGGGACAGGGGTCGACTGAAGCTTTCTTT
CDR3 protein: CASSPIPGQGSTEAFF

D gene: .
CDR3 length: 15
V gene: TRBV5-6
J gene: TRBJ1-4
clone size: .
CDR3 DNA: TGTGCCAGCACCCGAGGCAGGGGTGGTCGTGAAAAACTGTTTTTT
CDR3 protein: CASTRGRGGREKLFF

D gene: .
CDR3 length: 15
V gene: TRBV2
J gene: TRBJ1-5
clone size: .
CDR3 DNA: TGTGCCAGCAGTGGGGGCGCGGGATGGAATCAGCCCCAGCATTTT
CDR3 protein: CASSGGAGWNQPQHF

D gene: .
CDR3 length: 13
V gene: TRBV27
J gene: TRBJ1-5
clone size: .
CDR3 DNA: TGTGCCAGCAGCCGGACAGACAATCAGCCCCAGCATTTT
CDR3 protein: CASSRTDNQPQHF

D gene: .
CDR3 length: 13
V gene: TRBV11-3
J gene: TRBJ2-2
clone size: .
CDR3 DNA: TGTGCCAGCAGCTTTATAGCCACCGGGGAGCTGTTTTTT
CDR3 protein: CASSFIATGELFF

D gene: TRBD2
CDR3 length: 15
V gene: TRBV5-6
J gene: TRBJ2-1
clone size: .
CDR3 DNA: TGTGCCAGCAGGCAAGCGGGAGGGCCCTACAATGAGCAGTTCTTC
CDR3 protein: CASRQAGGPYNEQFF